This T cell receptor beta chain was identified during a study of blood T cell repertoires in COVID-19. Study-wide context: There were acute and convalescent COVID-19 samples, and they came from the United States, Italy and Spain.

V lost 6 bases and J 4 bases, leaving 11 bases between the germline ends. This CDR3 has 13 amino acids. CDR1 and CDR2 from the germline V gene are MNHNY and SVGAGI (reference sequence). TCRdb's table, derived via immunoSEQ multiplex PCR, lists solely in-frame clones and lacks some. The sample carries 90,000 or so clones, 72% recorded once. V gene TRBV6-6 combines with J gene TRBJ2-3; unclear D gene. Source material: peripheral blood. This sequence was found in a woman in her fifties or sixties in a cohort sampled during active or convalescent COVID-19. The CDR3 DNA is TGTGCCAGCAGCAACACCGCCCCAGATACGCAGTATTTT. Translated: CASSNTAPDTQYF.